These 29 T cell receptor beta chains originate from one sample sequenced in a study of T cells after yellow fever vaccination. TCRdb recomputed calls from the 5' RACE reads with MiXCR, one row per CDR3 protein. The repertoire holds 230,000 or so distinct CDR3 sequences, about 3.7% seen once, with around a fifth in the top ten. The material was PBMCs, obtained 15 days after the yellow fever booster vaccination. Receptors originate from a man between 18 and 35 years old who received the YFV17D yellow fever vaccine.

The table lists this clonotype with many counts. V and J are TRBV20-1 and TRBJ2-1; D is undetermined. Trimming stripped 0 bases from V and 6 bases from J, with 15 bases between. Germline loops: CDR1 DFQATT, CDR2 SNEGSKA (reference sequence). The CDR3 is 15 residues long. CDR3 coding DNA: TGCAGTGCTAGAGATAAGGCAGGCGGTATCAATGAGCAGTTCTTC. Protein product: CSARDKAGGINEQFF.

This clonotype was counted at least ten times. The chain is built from TRBV12-3 or TRBV12-4 and TRBJ1-5; 10 nucleotides align to TRBD1. The V gene end was trimmed by 4 bases and the J gene end by 7 bases; junction bases not matched to a gene: 10. The CDR3 length is 16 residues. CDR3 residues: CASSSGTGVFNQPQHF. The CDR3 coding sequence is TGTGCCAGCAGTTCCGGGACAGGGGTCTTCAACCAGCCCCAGCATTTT.

Many counts were recorded for this clonotype. The chain couples TRBV7-2 to TRBJ2-7; TRBD2 might be the D (5 bases). Between the trimmed V and J ends, which lost 5 bases and 3 bases, there was a span of 14 bases. Germline CDR1 is SGHTA and CDR2 is FQGNSA. This CDR3 contains 14 residues. The CDR3 nucleotides are TGTGCCAGCAGCGCGCACCGGGGAAACTACGAGCAGTACGTC. It yields the protein CASSAHRGNYEQYV.

Ten or more counts support this clonotype. The rearrangement joins TRBV6-6 to TRBJ1-2; D not certain. The CDR3 is 11 residues long. The germline gives CDR1 MNHNY, CDR2 SVGAGI (reference sequence). Trimming pared 5 bases from V and 2 bases from J, leaving 3 bases between. The CDR3 nucleotides read TGTGCCAGCAGTCCAAACTATGGCTACACCTTC. Amino acid sequence: CASSPNYGYTF.

Many counts were recorded for this clonotype. This sequence joins TRBV5-1 and TRBJ2-3; maybe TRBD2 (5 bases). In germline, CDR1 is SGHRS, CDR2 YFSETQ. With 1 base removed from V and 4 bases from J, the gap between germline ends came to 16 bases. The CDR3 runs 16 residues. CDR3 loop: CASSLFSSGSPDTQYF. The CDR3 DNA reads as TGCGCCAGCAGCTTGTTCTCATCGGGGTCCCCAGATACGCAGTATTTT.

In its sample, this clonotype was seen many times. CDR3 amino acids: CSVEPLHQGGRFF. Here the CDR3 DNA reads TGCAGCGTTGAACCATTGCACCAGGGGGGAAGGTTCTTC. The V gene is TRBV29-1, the J gene TRBJ2-1, with D perhaps matching TRBD1 (7 bases). The CDR3 runs 13 residues. The germline V and J ends were trimmed by 2 bases and 15 bases, with 20 bases remaining between them. CDR1 and CDR2 (germline): SQVTM, ANQGSEA.

This clonotype was recorded at least ten times. The chain links TRBV3-1 to TRBJ2-3; D not resolved. Between the trimmed V and J ends, which lost 3 bases and 4 bases, there was a span of 5 bases. CDR3 length equals 12 residues. Germline CDR1 LGHDT, CDR2 YNNKEL (reference sequence). CDR3 sequence (DNA): TGTGCCAGCAGCCAGCTACCAGATACGCAGTATTTT. Translation: CASSQLPDTQYF.

This clonotype was picked up many times. V is TRBV12-3 or TRBV12-4 and J is TRBJ2-1; 7 bases match TRBD2. Trimming at V came to 1 base and at J to 3 bases, leaving 3 bases not matched to a gene. The CDR3 is made up of 15 amino acids. CDR3 nucleotide sequence: TGTGCCAGCAGTTTAGGAGGGACTAACTACAATGAGCAGTTCTTC. This codes for CASSLGGTNYNEQFF.

The chain employs TRBV18 and TRBJ2-7, with 11 positions matching TRBD2. The CDR3 totals 15 residues. In germline, CDR1 is KGHSH, CDR2 LQKENI. J gave up 0 bases and V 5 bases, and 3 bases lay outside the gene matches. The CDR3 region has the DNA TGTGCCAGCTCAAGTAGCGGGGGGGGCTCCTACGAGCAGTACGTC. Translating it yields CASSSSGGGSYEQYV.

This clonotype occurred many times. The chain joins TRBV6-5 to TRBJ1-6; D remains unclear. This CDR3 contains 12 residues. V lost 6 bases and J 8 bases, leaving 8 bases between the germline ends. Germline-derived CDR1 and CDR2 are MNHEY and SVGAGI. The CDR3, as DNA: TGTGCCAGCAGCCAAACCGATTCACCCCTCCACTTT. Its translation is CASSQTDSPLHF.

This clonotype was seen at least ten times. CDR3: CASTPIGDPSSGANVLTF. In DNA form, the CDR3 reads TGTGCCAGCACCCCGATTGGGGACCCAAGCTCTGGGGCCAACGTCCTGACTTTC. V and J are TRBV13 and TRBJ2-6; the D gene could be TRBD1 or TRBD2 (5 bases each). V lost 7 bases and J lost 0, with 19 bases in between. CDR1 is PRHDT, CDR2 FYEKMQ, per germline (reference sequence). CDR3 size: 18 residues.

This clonotype came up many times. The chain employs TRBV15 and TRBJ2-5; 8 bases match TRBD2. V trimming: 0 bases; J trimming: 2 bases; junction bases outside the gene matches: 2. Germline CDR1 reads LNHNV; CDR2 reads YYDKDF (reference sequence). The CDR3 extends over 15 amino acids. CDR3 DNA: TGTGCCACCAGCAGAGATCGGGGGGGGCAAGAGACCCAGTACTTC. Encoded protein: CATSRDRGGQETQYF.

In its sample, this clonotype was seen many times. This chain uses TRBV4-3 with TRBJ2-7, with 15 nucleotides matching TRBD2. V lost 1 base and J lost 1; bases outside the gene matches: 11. In germline, CDR1 is LGHNA, CDR2 YSLEER. This CDR3 spans 20 amino acids. CDR3 bases: TGCGCCAGCAGCCAAGCGAATTTCGGGACTAGCGGGGGGTTGTCCTACGAGCAGTACGTC. Protein: CASSQANFGTSGGLSYEQYV.

This clonotype was observed many times. The chain joins TRBV3-1 to TRBJ2-1; D unresolved. Germline assignment: CDR1 LGHDT and CDR2 YNNKEL (reference sequence). V was pared by 4 bases and J by 0 bases, with 13 bases between. The CDR3 covers 16 residues. The CDR3 coding sequence is TGTGCCAGCAGCCTTTACCTGAAAGCCTCCTACAATGAGCAGTTCTTC. This sequence encodes CASSLYLKASYNEQFF.

In this sample, this clonotype turned up many times. The CDR3 DNA is TGTGCCAGCAGCTTAGGCCCGGGGGGGCTCGGAAACACCATATATTTT. This encodes CASSLGPGGLGNTIYF. The V call is TRBV7-8, the J call TRBJ1-3, with D possibly being TRBD1 (6 bases). This CDR3 comprises 16 residues. CDR1 SGHVS and CDR2 FQNEAQ come from the germline V gene. V dropped 1 base and J dropped 4 bases, with 14 bases sitting between them.

The table lists this clonotype with many counts. This rearrangement joins TRBV2 to TRBJ1-6; 7 bases fit TRBD1. Per germline, CDR1 SNHLY and CDR2 FYNNEI. The CDR3 covers 14 residues. V lost 8 bases to trimming and J lost 7 bases; unmatched junction nucleotides: 8. Here the CDR3 reads CASGGQSENSPLHF. CDR3 DNA sequence: TGTGCCAGCGGGGGACAGTCTGAAAATTCACCCCTCCACTTT.

This clonotype was picked up many times. V and J are TRBV18 and TRBJ1-2, with D perhaps matching TRBD1 (6 bases). CDR3 length equals 13 residues. V was trimmed by 1 base and J by 8 bases, leaving 11 bases between them. Germline CDR1 and CDR2: KGHSH and LQKENI. The CDR3 nucleotides are TGTGCCAGCTCACCACAGGGGGACAACGGCTACACCTTC. Translating gives CASSPQGDNGYTF.

This clonotype was seen many times. This chain uses TRBV20-1 with TRBJ1-5; 8 bases are shared with TRBD1. The CDR3 runs 13 residues. J was trimmed by 5 bases and V by 3 bases; bases with no gene match: 3. CDR1 is DFQATT and CDR2 is SNEGSKA in the germline V gene (reference sequence). The CDR3 loop is CSARETGDQPQHF. The CDR3 DNA follows: TGCAGTGCTAGGGAGACAGGGGATCAGCCCCAGCATTTT.

This clonotype showed up many times. The chain combines TRBV10-2 with TRBJ2-3; D possibly matches TRBD1 or TRBD2 (7 bases each). This CDR3 spans 17 amino acids. V dropped 0 bases and J dropped 2 bases, with 15 bases sitting between them. Germline V gene data show CDR1 as WSHSY and CDR2 as SAAADI. The CDR3 DNA follows: TGCGCCAGCAGTGAGTCAAGGCAGGGGGGGTACACAGATACGCAGTATTTT. Residues: CASSESRQGGYTDTQYF.

This clonotype was recorded at least ten times. The chain employs TRBV5-1 and TRBJ2-1; 7 bases are a match to TRBD2. V trimming: 1 base; J trimming: 5 bases; junction bases outside the gene matches: 12. The CDR3 has 17 amino acids. Per germline, CDR1 SGHRS and CDR2 YFSETQ. The CDR3 bases are TGCGCCAGCAGCTTGATCGCAGCGGGGCTCCTGAACAATGAGCAGTTCTTC. Amino acid sequence: CASSLIAAGLLNNEQFF.

This clonotype appeared many times. The chain combines TRBV10-3 with TRBJ2-7; 8 nucleotides match TRBD2. V lost 5 bases, J lost 5 bases, and 8 bases stayed unmatched. The CDR3 is 14 residues long. Germline CDR1 ENHRY, CDR2 SYGVKD. The CDR3 reads CAISSLSGGDEQYF. The CDR3 coding sequence is TGTGCCATCAGTTCCCTAAGCGGGGGCGACGAGCAGTACTTC.

In this sample, this clonotype turned up many times. The J gene is TRBJ2-7, the V gene TRBV5-6; 9 positions match TRBD2. The CDR3 is made up of 17 amino acids. CDR1 is SGHDT and CDR2 is YYEEEE in the germline V gene. V trimming: 0 bases; J trimming: 4 bases; junction bases outside the gene matches: 11. The CDR3 loop is CASSLASGAPRWYEQYF. DNA of the CDR3: TGTGCCAGCAGCTTGGCTAGCGGGGCCCCACGATGGTACGAGCAGTACTTC.

This clonotype was observed many times. J is TRBJ2-7 and V is TRBV29-1; tentatively, D is TRBD1 (6 bases). Germline V gives CDR1 SQVTM, CDR2 ANQGSEA. The ends were cut back, 4 bases at V and 5 bases at J, with 18 bases in the middle. The CDR3 contains 14 residues. The CDR3 coding sequence is TGCAGCGTTGCCCCTTCCGGGACATCTAACGAGCAGTACTTC. Its protein product is CSVAPSGTSNEQYF.

There are many counts of this clonotype. The chain links TRBV12-3 or TRBV12-4 to TRBJ1-1; D gene unclear. The CDR3 sequence is 14 residues long. The V end lost 6 bases, the J end lost 8 bases, and 19 bases lay between the germline ends. The CDR3 reads CASSRSTPPPEAFF. The CDR3 bases are TGTGCCAGCAGCCGCAGCACCCCACCCCCCGAAGCTTTCTTT.

This clonotype was picked up many times. V gene TRBV11-2 combines with J gene TRBJ2-3; 12 bases map to TRBD2. The CDR3 covers 18 residues. After removal of 4 bases from V and 1 base from J, the junction contained 9 bases not matched to a gene. Germline V CDR1 and CDR2: SGHAT, FQNNGV. The CDR3 here is CASSYSPGLAGRTDTQYF. In nucleotides, the CDR3 is TGTGCCAGCAGCTACTCACCCGGACTAGCGGGGCGCACAGATACGCAGTATTTT.

This clonotype was picked up many times. The chain couples TRBV12-3 or TRBV12-4 to TRBJ2-7, with 7 bases fitting TRBD1. J was trimmed by 1 base and V by 6 bases; bases with no gene match: 9. CDR3 length: 15 amino acids. CDR3 in amino acids: CASSRQGEGSYEQYF. The CDR3 coding sequence is TGTGCCAGCAGCAGACAGGGTGAGGGGTCCTACGAGCAGTACTTC.

This clonotype was seen ten or more times. The chain recombines TRBV9 with TRBJ2-3; 9 bases are shared with TRBD1. This CDR3 has 15 residues. Germline CDR1 reads SGDLS; CDR2 reads YYNGEE. After removal of 0 bases from V and 4 bases from J, the junction contained 3 bases not matched to a gene. CDR3 residues: CASSVGDRVPDTQYF. CDR3 DNA: TGTGCCAGCAGCGTAGGGGACAGGGTACCAGATACGCAGTATTTT.

This clonotype was recorded many times. The chain uses TRBV4-1 and TRBJ1-1, with D maybe TRBD1 (5 bases). V was clipped by 1 base and J by 3 bases, with 30 bases between them. Germline loops: CDR1 MGHRA, CDR2 YSYEKL. The CDR3 sequence is 21 residues long. Here the CDR3 reads CASSQVPEMKGEGLWDTEAFF. The CDR3 DNA reads as TGCGCCAGCAGCCAAGTGCCAGAAATGAAAGGGGAGGGTTTGTGGGACACTGAAGCTTTCTTT.

This sequence joins TRBV6-5 and TRBJ1-1, with D uncertain. V was pared by 0 bases and J by 3 bases, with 11 bases between. This CDR3 is built from 15 residues. CDR1 is MNHEY, CDR2 SVGAGI, per germline. The CDR3 loop reads CASSYSFRIDTEAFF. The CDR3 DNA is TGTGCCAGCAGTTACTCGTTCAGGATCGACACTGAAGCTTTCTTT.